These T cell receptor beta chains were read from a single sample in a study of control samples from healthy donors and cancer patients. Repertoires were generated with immunoSEQ multiplex PCR, while TCRdb's copy carries only in-frame clones and drops some. The sample holds about 160,000 clones, about 93% seen once. Source material: blood. The receptors originated from a woman aged 55-69 years in good health. Both conserved end residues are part of each CDR3. D genes are given only for firm matches. For some rows the clone size is stated as once, few or many, or as a class when expanded; others skip it.

TRBV12-5	NA	NA	TRBJ1-1	TGTGCTAGTGGTTTTCGGGGAGACACTGAAGCTTTCTTT	CASGFRGDTEAFF
TRBV7-6	NA	once	TRBJ1-2	TGTGCCAGCAGCCTAAGCGAGGTCGGCTACACCTTC	CASSLSEVGYTF
TRBV7-9	TRBD1	NA	TRBJ1-2	TGTGCCAGCAGTAGACAGGGCCGCGGAGGCTACACCTTC	CASSRQGRGGYTF
TRBV9	NA	NA	TRBJ2-7	TGTGCCAGCAGCACCCGACAGGAGAGCTCCTACGAGCAGTACTTC	CASSTRQESSYEQYF
TRBV5-4	TRBD1	NA	TRBJ2-7	TGTGCCAGCAGCTTGGTATTGTCGGACAGGGAACACTTC	CASSLVLSDREHF
TRBV3-1/TRBV3-2	TRBD1	NA	TRBJ2-5	TGTGCCAGCAGCTTTGATACAGGGGGATGGCGAGAGACCCAGTACTTC	CASSFDTGGWRETQYF
TRBV15	NA	many	TRBJ1-5	TGTGCCACCTCCCGAGGGTTTGATCAGCCCCAGCATTTT	CATSRGFDQPQHF
TRBV7-2	TRBD1	NA	TRBJ2-5	TGTGCCAGCAGCCCAAATATGGGACAGGGAGGACAGACCCAGTACTTC	CASSPNMGQGGQTQYF
TRBV27	TRBD1	NA	TRBJ1-2	TGTGCCAGCAGTTTCCGGAATCTAGCAACAGGGGGCTATGGCTACACCTTC	CASSFRNLATGGYGYTF
TRBV27	NA	NA	TRBJ1-2	TGTGCCAGCAGCGACCGGGGGTACGGCTATGGCTACACCTTC	CASSDRGYGYGYTF
TRBV9	NA	NA	TRBJ1-1	TGTGCCGGCAGCGTAGGTTGGGGATTGAACACTGAAGCTTTCTTT	CAGSVGWGLNTEAFF
TRBV9	TRBD2	NA	TRBJ2-1	TGTGCCAGCAGCGTTAGCGGGGGGGACTACAATGAGCAGTTCTTC	CASSVSGGDYNEQFF
TRBV5-1	NA	NA	TRBJ2-1	TGCGCCAGCAGCTTGGCTATGCGGACAATCAAGCCCCCCTACAATGAGCAGTTCTTC	CASSLAMRTIKPPYNEQFF
TRBV10-1	NA	NA	TRBJ1-1	TGCGCCAGCAGCCCGACATGGGGAAGGAACACTGAAGCTTTCTTT	CASSPTWGRNTEAFF
TRBV5-1	TRBD2	NA	TRBJ2-1	TGCGCCAGCAGCTCGGCGGGGCGGGGGGGAAACAATGAGCAGTTCTTC	CASSSAGRGGNNEQFF
TRBV6-6	TRBD1	once	TRBJ2-7	TGTGCCAGCAGTAACAGGGGGACTTACGAGCAGTACTTC	CASSNRGTYEQYF
TRBV5-4	TRBD2	NA	TRBJ2-2	TGTGCCAGCAGCTCCCGGACTAGCGGGGGGTTCGGGGAGCTGTTTTTT	CASSSRTSGGFGELFF
TRBV5-1	NA	NA	TRBJ2-3	TGCGCCAGCAGCTTGGTCGCAGGTACCAACACAGATACGCAGTATTTT	CASSLVAGTNTDTQYF
TRBV7-8	TRBD1	NA	TRBJ1-2	TGTGCCAGCAGGGAGGACAGGGCGGTACAGGGCTACACCTTC	CASREDRAVQGYTF
TRBV6-5	TRBD1	NA	TRBJ1-5	TGTGCCAGCACCTCAGGACAGGGGAGCCAGCCCCAGCATTTT	CASTSGQGSQPQHF
TRBV19	TRBD1	NA	TRBJ1-2	TGTGCCAGTAGTCCGCGGACAGGGATAAACTATGGCTACACCTTC	CASSPRTGINYGYTF
TRBV7-8	NA	NA	TRBJ2-1	TGTGCCAGCAGCCTAGGCGAACCCTACAATGAGCAGTTCTTC	CASSLGEPYNEQFF
TRBV19	TRBD2	NA	TRBJ2-1	TGTGCCAGTAGTATGAGCCTAGCGGGGGGGTACAATGAGCAGTTCTTC	CASSMSLAGGYNEQFF
TRBV7-8	TRBD1	few	TRBJ1-2	TGTGCCAGCAGCCCTCGGACAGGGTTTGGCTATGGCTACACCTTC	CASSPRTGFGYGYTF
TRBV5-1	TRBD2	NA	TRBJ2-5	TGCGCCAGCACCCTTTCTTCTAGCGGGGGGACTCAAGAGACCCAGTACTTC	CASTLSSSGGTQETQYF
TRBV3-1/TRBV3-2	NA	NA	TRBJ2-7	TGTGCCAGCAGCCCGAGCTCCTACGAGCAGTACTTC	CASSPSSYEQYF
TRBV3-1/TRBV3-2	NA	once	TRBJ2-3	TGTGCCAGCAGTCCACCCTATAGCACAGATACGCAGTATTTT	CASSPPYSTDTQYF
TRBV10-1	NA	NA	TRBJ1-1	TGCGCCAGCAGATATACAGAAAACACTGAAGCTTTCTTT	CASRYTENTEAFF
TRBV10-2	NA	NA	TRBJ1-5	TGCGCCAGCAGTGTCTACAGATCAGACAATCAGCCCCAGCATTTT	CASSVYRSDNQPQHF